A single sample is the source of the 8 T cell receptor beta chains below, sequenced in a study of neoadjuvant anti-PD-1 for oral cavity cancer. TCRdb keeps only in-frame clones here, not all; method: immunoSEQ multiplex PCR. Found here are roughly 13,000 clones, roughly 70% of them singletons; the top ten hold about 2%. This sample's time point: after neoadjuvant nivolumab, at surgical resection. Sequenced material: PBMCs, taken after nivolumab (anti-PD-1) treatment. These TCRs come from a person aged 35 to 85 with oral cavity squamous cell carcinoma.

The genes are TRBV5-6 and TRBJ2-3; no firm D call. Germline V gene lookup returns CDR1 SGHDT and CDR2 YYEEEE. The V and J ends lost 0 bases and 2 bases respectively, with 19 bases between them. This CDR3 region has 18 residues. CDR3 loop: CASSLAWYLPGTTDTQYF. The CDR3 DNA sequence: TGTGCCAGCAGCTTGGCCTGGTACCTTCCGGGCACCACAGATACGCAGTATTTT. Complete variable domain (other parts from reference TRBV5-6 and TRBJ2-3): DAGVTQSPTHLIKTRGQQVTLRCSPKSGHDTVSWYQQALGQGPQFIFQYYEEEERQRGNFPDRFSGHQFPNYSSELNVNALLLGDSALYLCASSLAWYLPGTTDTQYFGPGTRLTVL.

The chain recombines TRBV5-1 with TRBJ1-5; D call uncertain. The CDR3 length is 15 residues. Trimming left V 1 base short and J 0 bases short, with 8 bases between. Per the germline V gene, CDR1 is SGHRS and CDR2 is YFSETQ. In DNA form, the CDR3 reads TGCGCCAGCAGCTTGTCCGGAGATAGCAATCAGCCCCAGCATTTT. Translated, it gives CASSLSGDSNQPQHF.

The CDR3 nucleotides are TGTGCCAGCAGCCCGCCATTAGTTAGAGGGCACAATGAGCAGTTCTTC. This encodes CASSPPLVRGHNEQFF. The chain couples TRBV7-9 to TRBJ2-1; a weak D match, TRBD2 (5 bases). Per germline, CDR1 SEHNR and CDR2 FQNEAQ (reference sequence). The CDR3 totals 16 residues. Trimming shortened V by 5 bases and J by 5 bases, and 19 bases separated the two germline ends.

The chain recombines TRBV6-5 with TRBJ1-2; D is perhaps TRBD1 (6 bases). The germline gives CDR1 MNHEY, CDR2 SVGAGI. The CDR3 runs 13 residues. V was trimmed by 6 bases and J by 4 bases, leaving 12 bases between them. The CDR3 loop reads CASRRGARYGYTF. For the CDR3, the DNA is TGTGCCAGCAGGAGGGGGGCGCGCTATGGCTACACCTTC.

The gene calls are TRBV7-9 and TRBJ2-7; no definite D call. The CDR3 is 13 amino acids. Trimming removed 1 base at V and 3 bases at J, with 7 bases between. In germline, CDR1 is SEHNR, CDR2 FQNEAQ (reference sequence). The CDR3 DNA sequence: TGTGCCAGCAGCTTAGAGGCCTACTACGAGCAGTACTTC. This gives the protein CASSLEAYYEQYF.

V and J are TRBV27 and TRBJ1-6, with D possibly TRBD1 on 6 matching bases. Trimming pared 5 bases from V and 6 bases from J, leaving 20 bases between. The CDR3 is made up of 17 amino acids. Per germline, CDR1 MNHEY and CDR2 SMNVEV (reference sequence). Here the CDR3 DNA reads TGTGCCAGCAGTCCGTTCCTTTGGGGGCCCGTTAATTCACCCCTCCACTTT. Translated, it gives CASSPFLWGPVNSPLHF.

In the case of this clone: At one boundary the junction diverges from the germline segment, which might be a read error. In DNA, the CDR3 is TGTGCTAGCAGCTTAGGAGTTTCGGGCAACAATGAGCAGTTCTTC. It is translated as CASSLGVSGNNEQFF. The rearrangement links TRBV7-7 to TRBJ2-1; no firm D call. The CDR3 is 15 residues long. Germline-derived CDR1 and CDR2 are SSHAT and FNYEAQ (reference sequence).

The rearrangement uses TRBV30 and TRBJ1-1; 7 bases are shared with TRBD1. The ends lost 0 bases at V and 5 bases at J; junction bases unmatched: 3. Germline assignment: CDR1 GTSNPN and CDR2 SVGIG (reference sequence). The CDR3 has 13 residues. CDR3 sequence (DNA): TGTGCCTGGAGTGTATTCAGGGGGACTGAAGCTTTCTTT. Translating gives CAWSVFRGTEAFF.